The 30 T cell receptor beta chains in this list originate from one sample, sequenced in a study of cytomegalovirus exposure and HLA in healthy donors (dated by TCRdb to about 2017). Library prep was done by the immunoSEQ multiplex PCR assay. The multiplex PCR relied on a mix of 60 forward primers for TCR Vbeta segments and 13 reverse primers for TCR Jbeta segments. This immuneACCESS table, as held by TCRdb, lists in-frame sequences with V and J called but not all clones. Of the missing ones, under half trace to an unresolved V gene in checked studies; the others have no known cause. A total of some 140,000 clones appear in this sample, 65% to 80% of them only once. The top ten clonotypes cover approximately 4% of the sample. The material sequenced was PBMCs. The receptors derive from a woman aged 35 to 49 in good health and CMV-seronegative.

This clone occurred a few times. The chain employs TRBV13 and TRBJ2-7, with 7 bases aligning to TRBD2. The CDR3 runs to 15 residues. Germline CDR1 and CDR2: PRHDT and FYEKMQ (reference sequence). V gave up 5 bases and J gave up 3 bases; unmatched junction bases: 10. The CDR3 DNA reads TGTGCCAGCAGCCCCGGGACTATACCTAACTACGAGCAGTACTTC. Protein: CASSPGTIPNYEQYF.

The chain has TRBV6-1 and TRBJ2-7, with a possible D match to TRBD1 (6 bases). Germline V gene data show CDR1 as MNHNS and CDR2 as SASEGT. The CDR3 totals 14 residues. Trimming shortened V by 3 bases and J by 6 bases, and 15 bases separated the two germline ends. CDR3 residues: CASSDYRESSEQYF. The CDR3 DNA reads as TGTGCCAGCAGTGATTACAGGGAGTCAAGCGAGCAGTACTTC.

This chain joins TRBV15 and TRBJ2-1; 7 nucleotides match TRBD2. This CDR3 contains 13 residues. Germline V CDR1 and CDR2: LNHNV, YYDKDF (reference sequence). Losses at the gene ends were 0 bases for V and 8 bases for J; bases not matched to a gene: 1. CDR3 coding DNA: TGTGCCACCAGCAGAGACCGGGGGGATGAGCAGTTCTTC. As protein: CATSRDRGDEQFF.

J is TRBJ2-7 and V is TRBV13, with 8 bases identical to TRBD2. Trimming cost V 4 bases and J 2 bases; bases outside gene matches: 1. CDR1 and CDR2 from the germline V gene are PRHDT and FYEKMQ (reference sequence). The CDR3 runs to 13 residues. The CDR3: CASSSGRAYEQYF. The CDR3 DNA reads as TGTGCCAGCAGCTCCGGGAGGGCCTACGAGCAGTACTTC.

The rearrangement joins TRBV9 to TRBJ2-7, with 7 bases matching TRBD2. Germline V gene data show CDR1 as SGDLS and CDR2 as YYNGEE. The CDR3 extends over 17 amino acids. V lost 2 bases, J lost 0 bases, and 11 bases stayed unmatched. In DNA form, the CDR3 reads TGTGCCAGCAGCGTGGGAGGGTTCACTCCGAGCTCCTACGAGCAGTACTTC. Encoded protein: CASSVGGFTPSSYEQYF. Variable domain in full (rest from reference TRBV9 and TRBJ2-7): DSGVTQTPKHLITATGQRVTLRCSPRSGDLSVYWYQQSLDQGLQFLIQYYNGEERAKGNILERFSAQQFPDLHSELNLSSLELGDSALYFCASSVGGFTPSSYEQYFGPGTRLTVT.

The V call is TRBV9, the J call TRBJ1-5; 8 nucleotides agree with TRBD1. The CDR3 contains 15 residues. Germline V gene data show CDR1 as SGDLS and CDR2 as YYNGEE. Trimming removed 4 bases from V and 6 bases from J; junction bases left unmatched: 9. This CDR3 reads CASSSGQGGRQPQHF. CDR3 in DNA: TGTGCCAGCAGCTCCGGACAGGGTGGACGTCAGCCCCAGCATTTT.

This clone rates as medium-sized. The V call is TRBV6-5, the J call TRBJ2-1; tentatively, D is TRBD1 (5 bases). CDR1 is MNHEY and CDR2 is SVGAGI in the germline V gene. This CDR3 is built from 14 residues. V lost 5 bases and J 10 bases, leaving 18 bases between the germline ends. This CDR3 is CASSGLMGRREQFF. The CDR3 bases are TGTGCCAGCAGTGGCCTCATGGGGCGCCGGGAGCAGTTCTTC.

Comments on this clone: The sample holds other DNA sequences that translate to the same CDR3. The chain is built from TRBV5-1 and TRBJ2-3; the D is unclear. Trimming removed 2 bases from V and 0 bases from J, with 4 bases in between. The CDR3 totals 13 residues. The germline V gene encodes CDR1 SGHRS and CDR2 YFSETQ. The CDR3 nucleotides read TGCGCCAGCAGCTTCTTAAGCACAGATACGCAGTATTTT. It is translated as CASSFLSTDTQYF.

The genes are TRBV7-6 and TRBJ2-7, with D possibly matching TRBD1 (5 bases). This CDR3 contains 14 residues. The germline V gene encodes CDR1 SGHVS and CDR2 FNYEAQ. The V end was cut by 1 base, the J end by 3 bases, with 10 bases between. The CDR3 DNA reads TGTGCCAGCAGCTTAGGGGGTAGGGGCTACGAGCAGTACTTC. Translation: CASSLGGRGYEQYF.

The chain combines TRBV5-1 with TRBJ2-5; 9 nucleotides align to TRBD1. The end of the DNA is better explained by TRBJ2-7, so the J call may be wrong. Germline CDR1 SGHRS, CDR2 YFSETQ. The CDR3 consists of 14 residues. CDR3 sequence: CASSRDYRGPEQYF. CDR3 DNA sequence: TGCGCCAGCAGTCGAGACTACAGGGGGCCCGAGCAGTACTTC.

V and J are TRBV18 and TRBJ2-1; a weak D match, TRBD2 (6 bases). The CDR3 consists of 14 residues. Trimming pared 0 bases from V and 3 bases from J, leaving 6 bases between. Germline V gene sequence: CDR1 KGHSH, CDR2 LQKENI. CDR3 nucleotides: TGTGCCAGCTCACCACCGGAGGGCTACAATGAGCAGTTCTTC. Translated: CASSPPEGYNEQFF.

This clone was counted only a few times. The V and J genes are TRBV7-9 and TRBJ1-1, with D maybe TRBD1 (5 bases). Germline V gene sequence: CDR1 SEHNR, CDR2 FQNEAQ (reference sequence). This CDR3 is 15 amino acids long. Trimming pared 5 bases from V and 0 bases from J, leaving 13 bases between. CDR3 nucleotide sequence: TGTGCCAGCAGCCCCACCGGACATATGAACACTGAAGCTTTCTTT. Protein: CASSPTGHMNTEAFF.

CDR3 nucleotide sequence: TGTGCCAGCAGCTACCCGAGCTCCTACGAGCAGTACTTC. Its protein product is CASSYPSSYEQYF. The rearrangement uses TRBV11-3 and TRBJ2-7; no clear D. There are 13 residues in the CDR3. The V gene's germline CDR1 is SGHNT and CDR2 YENEEA. V lost 4 bases, J lost 0 bases, and 7 bases lay in between.

A single count supports this clone. This rearrangement joins TRBV2 to TRBJ2-7, with 7 bases fitting TRBD2. Germline lookup yields CDR1 SNHLY and CDR2 FYNNEI. The CDR3 is made up of 15 amino acids. Trimming cost V 6 bases and J 3 bases; bases outside gene matches: 11. The CDR3 DNA is TGTGCCAGCAGGGAAAGGACTAGTCATGACTACGAGCAGTACTTC. Its translation: CASRERTSHDYEQYF.

The V call is TRBV11-3, the J call TRBJ2-3; D remains ambiguous. The V gene lost 5 bases and the J gene lost 6 bases, with 9 bases spanning the gap. This CDR3 region has 12 residues. Per germline, CDR1 SGHNT and CDR2 YENEEA. The CDR3 bases are TGTGCCAGCAGCCCGAACGGGGATACGCAGTATTTT. Translating gives CASSPNGDTQYF.

The chain couples TRBV9 to TRBJ2-1; 10 bases are shared with TRBD2. This CDR3 contains 16 residues. The V and J ends lost 0 bases and 3 bases, in that order; junction bases with no gene match: 3. The V gene's germline CDR1 is SGDLS and CDR2 YYNGEE. CDR3 protein: CASSVGASGSYNEQFF. CDR3 sequence (DNA): TGTGCCAGCAGCGTAGGGGCTAGCGGGAGCTACAATGAGCAGTTCTTC.

This clone was detected only a few times. The J gene is TRBJ1-1, the V gene TRBV28; no reliable D call. CDR1 and CDR2 from the germline V gene are MDHEN and SYDVKM. The CDR3 spans 15 residues. V was clipped by 6 bases and J by 0 bases, with 14 bases between them. The CDR3 region is CASSALAAVNTEAFF. The DNA for the CDR3 is TGTGCCAGCAGCGCCCTCGCCGCAGTGAACACTGAAGCTTTCTTT.

The V call is TRBV28, the J call TRBJ2-1; D call uncertain. V lost 3 bases and J 2 bases, leaving 8 bases between the germline ends. This CDR3 spans 14 amino acids. CDR1 is MDHEN, CDR2 SYDVKM, per germline. The DNA for the CDR3 is TGTGCCAGCAGTTTGGGCGTCCCCTACAATGAGCAGTTCTTC. Translation: CASSLGVPYNEQFF.

This chain links TRBV7-9 with TRBJ1-4; a possible D gene is TRBD1 (5 bases). Germline assignment: CDR1 SEHNR and CDR2 FQNEAQ (reference sequence). V lost 5 bases, J lost 7 bases, and 8 bases lay in between. This CDR3 comprises 12 residues. This CDR3 is CASSGQGEKLFF. The DNA of the CDR3 is TGTGCCAGCAGCGGCCAGGGTGAAAAACTGTTTTTT.

The V call is TRBV28, the J call TRBJ1-4; D possibly corresponds to TRBD1 (6 bases). The CDR3 consists of 14 residues. CDR1 and CDR2 from the germline V gene are MDHEN and SYDVKM. Trimming stripped 7 bases from V and 8 bases from J, with 17 bases between. CDR3 loop: CASTPSGGGEKLFF. Written as DNA, the CDR3 is TGTGCCAGCACCCCCTCAGGCGGGGGCGAAAAACTGTTTTTT.

Here the CDR3 DNA reads TGTGCCTCCTCGGAGACAGGTGCTAACTATGGCTACACCTTC. Its protein product is CASSETGANYGYTF. V usage is TRBV27 and J usage is TRBJ1-2, with D tentatively TRBD1 (6 bases). Trimming shortened V by 11 bases and J by 0 bases, and 16 bases separated the two germline ends. This CDR3 region has 14 residues. Germline V gives CDR1 MNHEY, CDR2 SMNVEV (reference sequence).

This chain connects TRBV6-5 to TRBJ1-2, with 7 bases fitting TRBD1. Germline-derived CDR1 and CDR2 are MNHEY and SVGAGI. The CDR3 consists of 13 residues. The V segment lost 5 bases and the J segment 7 bases; nucleotides outside the gene matches: 7. In DNA form, the CDR3 reads TGTGCCAGCAGTAAAGCAACAGGGGCTGGCTACACCTTC. Its translation is CASSKATGAGYTF.

This clone was detected only once. This chain uses TRBV7-9 with TRBJ2-2; 12 bases match TRBD1. In germline, CDR1 is SEHNR, CDR2 FQNEAQ (reference sequence). The CDR3 is 17 amino acids. After removal of 2 bases from V and 3 bases from J, the junction contained 4 bases not matched to a gene. The CDR3 protein is CASSLRDRGPDTGELFF. The DNA of the CDR3 is TGTGCCAGCAGCTTACGGGACAGGGGGCCTGACACCGGGGAGCTGTTTTTT.

This chain links TRBV7-9 with TRBJ1-1; tentatively, D is TRBD1 (6 bases). The CDR3 length is 16 residues. CDR1 and CDR2 from the germline V gene are SEHNR and FQNEAQ (reference sequence). Trimming took off 1 base at V and 3 bases at J, with 15 bases between the two ends. CDR3 sequence (DNA): TGTGCCAGCAGCTTAGGGGAGGGGGGGAGGGACACTGAAGCTTTCTTT. Translation gives CASSLGEGGRDTEAFF.

The chain links TRBV5-1 to TRBJ1-4, with D possibly TRBD1 on 5 matching bases. V dropped 4 bases and J dropped 6 bases, with 13 bases sitting between them. The germline V gene encodes CDR1 SGHRS and CDR2 YFSETQ. This CDR3 is built from 14 residues. The CDR3 loop reads CASSTPGGDEKLFF. The CDR3, as DNA: TGCGCCAGCAGCACCCCGGGAGGGGATGAAAAACTGTTTTTT. Based on the CDR3 plus reference TRBV5-1 and TRBJ1-4, the full variable domain is KAGVTQTPRYLIKTRGQQVTLSCSPISGHRSVSWYQQTPGQGLQFLFEYFSETQRNKGNFPGRFSGRQFSNSRSEMNVSTLELGDSALYLCASSTPGGDEKLFFGSGTQLSVL.

The chain combines TRBV7-9 with TRBJ1-2; 11 bases are a match to TRBD1. Germline assignment: CDR1 SEHNR and CDR2 FQNEAQ (reference sequence). This CDR3 region has 15 residues. Trimming removed 5 bases from V and 8 bases from J; junction bases left unmatched: 10. The CDR3 region is CASSPSGTGGGGYTF. CDR3 DNA sequence: TGTGCCAGCAGCCCATCCGGGACAGGGGGTGGGGGCTACACCTTC.

This sequence joins TRBV6-5 and TRBJ1-1, with a tentative D call TRBD1 (5 bases). Trimming pared 5 bases from V and 10 bases from J, leaving 17 bases between. There are 13 residues in the CDR3. CDR1 is MNHEY and CDR2 is SVGAGI in the germline V gene. CDR3 protein: CASSPGGTSGAFF. Here the CDR3 DNA reads TGTGCCAGCAGTCCGGGGGGGACCAGCGGAGCTTTCTTT.

This chain uses TRBV27 with TRBJ1-2; tentatively, D is TRBD1 (6 bases). There are 13 residues in the CDR3. Germline CDR1 and CDR2: MNHEY and SMNVEV (reference sequence). V dropped 2 bases and J dropped 8 bases, with 12 bases sitting between them. Written as DNA, the CDR3 is TGTGCCAGCAGTTTACAAGGGACATGGGGCTACACCTTC. Its translation is CASSLQGTWGYTF.

The V gene is TRBV19, the J gene TRBJ1-5; D gene unclear. V lost 1 base to trimming and J lost 7 bases, with 14 bases between them. Germline V gene lookup returns CDR1 LNHDA and CDR2 SQIVND (reference sequence). The CDR3 has 15 residues. Written as DNA, the CDR3 is TGTGCCAGTAGTATAGGTGGCAGAACGGGGCAGCCCCAGCATTTT. This codes for CASSIGGRTGQPQHF.

This sequence joins TRBV5-1 and TRBJ2-7, with TRBD2 matching over 11 bases. This CDR3 is built from 15 residues. Per germline, CDR1 SGHRS and CDR2 YFSETQ. Trimming at V came to 4 bases and at J to 0 bases, leaving 3 bases not matched to a gene. The CDR3 is CASSRTSGSSYEQYF. CDR3 in DNA: TGCGCCAGCAGCCGTACTAGCGGGAGCTCCTACGAGCAGTACTTC.